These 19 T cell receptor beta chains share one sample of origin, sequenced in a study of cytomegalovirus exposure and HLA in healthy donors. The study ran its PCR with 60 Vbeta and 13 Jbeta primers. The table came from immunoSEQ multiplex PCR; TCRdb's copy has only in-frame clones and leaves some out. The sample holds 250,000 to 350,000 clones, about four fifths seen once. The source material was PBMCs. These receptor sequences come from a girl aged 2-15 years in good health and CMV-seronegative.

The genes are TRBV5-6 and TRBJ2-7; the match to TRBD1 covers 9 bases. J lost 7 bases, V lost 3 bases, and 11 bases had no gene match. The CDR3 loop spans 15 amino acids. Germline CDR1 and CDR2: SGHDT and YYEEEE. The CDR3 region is CASSSSDRGGWEQYF. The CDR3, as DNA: TGTGCCAGCAGCTCGTCGGACAGGGGTGGATGGGAGCAGTACTTC.

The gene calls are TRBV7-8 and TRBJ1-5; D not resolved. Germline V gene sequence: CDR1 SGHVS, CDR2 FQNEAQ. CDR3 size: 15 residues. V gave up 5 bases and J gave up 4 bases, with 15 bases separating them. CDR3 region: CASSLQPTQNQPQHF. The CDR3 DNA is TGTGCCAGCAGCCTCCAACCAACCCAGAATCAGCCCCAGCATTTT.

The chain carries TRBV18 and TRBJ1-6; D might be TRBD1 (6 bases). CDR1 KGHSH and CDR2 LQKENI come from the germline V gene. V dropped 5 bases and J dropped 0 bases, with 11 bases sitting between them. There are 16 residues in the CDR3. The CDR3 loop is CASSAGASSYNSPLHF. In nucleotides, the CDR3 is TGTGCCAGCTCAGCGGGGGCAAGCTCCTATAATTCACCCCTCCACTTT.

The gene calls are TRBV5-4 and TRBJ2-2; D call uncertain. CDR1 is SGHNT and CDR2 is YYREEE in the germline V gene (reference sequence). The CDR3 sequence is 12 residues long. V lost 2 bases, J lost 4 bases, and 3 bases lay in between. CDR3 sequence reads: CASSFGTGELFF. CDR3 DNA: TGTGCCAGCAGCTTCGGCACCGGGGAGCTGTTTTTT.

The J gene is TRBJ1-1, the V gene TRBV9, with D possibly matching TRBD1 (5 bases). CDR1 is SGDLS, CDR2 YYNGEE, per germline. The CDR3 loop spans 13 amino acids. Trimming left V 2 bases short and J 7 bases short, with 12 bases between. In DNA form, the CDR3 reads TGTGCCAGCAGCGTTGGAACAGGCTATGAAGCTTTCTTT. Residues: CASSVGTGYEAFF.

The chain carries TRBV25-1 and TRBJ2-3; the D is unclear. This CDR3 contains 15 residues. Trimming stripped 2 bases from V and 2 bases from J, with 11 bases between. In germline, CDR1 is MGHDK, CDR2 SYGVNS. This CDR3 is CASSEGQAITDTQYF. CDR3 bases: TGTGCCAGCAGTGAAGGCCAGGCGATCACAGATACGCAGTATTTT.

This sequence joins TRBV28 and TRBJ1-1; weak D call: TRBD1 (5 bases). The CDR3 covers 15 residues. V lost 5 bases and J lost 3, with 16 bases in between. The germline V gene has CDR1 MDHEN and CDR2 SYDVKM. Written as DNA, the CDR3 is TGTGCCAGCAGTGGGGAGGCAGGGCAGGACACTGAAGCTTTCTTT. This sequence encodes CASSGEAGQDTEAFF.

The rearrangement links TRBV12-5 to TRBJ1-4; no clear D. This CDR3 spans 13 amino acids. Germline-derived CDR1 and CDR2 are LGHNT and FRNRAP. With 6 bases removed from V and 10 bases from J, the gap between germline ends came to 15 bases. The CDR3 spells CASGPGAEGKLFF. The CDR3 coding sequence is TGTGCTAGTGGCCCCGGCGCGGAGGGAAAACTGTTTTTT.

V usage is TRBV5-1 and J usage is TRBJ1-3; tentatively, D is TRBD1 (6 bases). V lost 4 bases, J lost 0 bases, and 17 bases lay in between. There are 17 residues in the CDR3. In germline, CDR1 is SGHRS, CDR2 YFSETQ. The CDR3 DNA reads TGCGCCAGCAGCCCATCACAAGCAGGGGTCTCTGGAAACACCATATATTTT. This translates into CASSPSQAGVSGNTIYF.

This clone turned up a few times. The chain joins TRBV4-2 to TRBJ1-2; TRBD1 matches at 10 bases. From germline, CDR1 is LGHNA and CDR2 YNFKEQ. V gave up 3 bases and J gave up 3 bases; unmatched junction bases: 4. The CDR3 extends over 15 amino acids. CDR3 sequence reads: CASSHAGTGDYGYTF. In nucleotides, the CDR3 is TGTGCCAGCAGCCACGCCGGGACAGGGGACTATGGCTACACCTTC.

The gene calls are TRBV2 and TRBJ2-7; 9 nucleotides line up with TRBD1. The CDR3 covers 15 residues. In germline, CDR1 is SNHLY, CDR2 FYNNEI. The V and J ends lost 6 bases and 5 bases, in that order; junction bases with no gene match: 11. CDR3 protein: CASRHRDRALDEQYF. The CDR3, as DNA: TGTGCCAGCAGACACCGGGACAGGGCATTGGACGAGCAGTACTTC.

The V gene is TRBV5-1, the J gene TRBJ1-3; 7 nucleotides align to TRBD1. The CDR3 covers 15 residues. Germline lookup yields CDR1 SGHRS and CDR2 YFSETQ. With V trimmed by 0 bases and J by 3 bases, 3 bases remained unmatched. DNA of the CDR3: TGCGCCAGCAGCTTGGAGGGGGCCGGTGGAAACACCATATATTTT. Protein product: CASSLEGAGGNTIYF.

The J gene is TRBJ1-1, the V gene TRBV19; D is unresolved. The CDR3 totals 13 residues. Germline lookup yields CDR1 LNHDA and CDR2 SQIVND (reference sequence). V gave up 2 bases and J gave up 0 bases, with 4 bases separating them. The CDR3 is CASSIRVNTEAFF. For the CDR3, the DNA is TGTGCCAGTAGTATACGGGTGAACACTGAAGCTTTCTTT. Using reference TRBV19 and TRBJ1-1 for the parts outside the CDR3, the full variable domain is DGGITQSPKYLFRKEGQNVTLSCEQNLNHDAMYWYRQDPGQGLRLIYYSQIVNDFQKGDIAEGYSVSREKKESFPLTVTSAQKNPTAFYLCASSIRVNTEAFFGQGTRLTVV.

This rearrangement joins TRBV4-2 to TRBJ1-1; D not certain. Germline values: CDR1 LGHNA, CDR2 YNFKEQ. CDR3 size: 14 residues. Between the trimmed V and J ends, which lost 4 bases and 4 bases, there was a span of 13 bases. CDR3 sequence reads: CASSPGIMGTEAFF. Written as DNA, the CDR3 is TGTGCCAGCAGCCCCGGGATTATGGGCACTGAAGCTTTCTTT.

CDR3 amino acids: CASSFSRYNEQFF. CDR3 coding DNA: TGTGCCAGCAGCTTCTCACGGTACAATGAGCAGTTCTTC. The chain recombines TRBV7-3 with TRBJ2-1; no definite D call. Germline V lookup: CDR1 SGHTA, CDR2 FQGTGA. V lost 3 bases and J lost 4, with 7 bases in between. The CDR3 contains 13 residues.

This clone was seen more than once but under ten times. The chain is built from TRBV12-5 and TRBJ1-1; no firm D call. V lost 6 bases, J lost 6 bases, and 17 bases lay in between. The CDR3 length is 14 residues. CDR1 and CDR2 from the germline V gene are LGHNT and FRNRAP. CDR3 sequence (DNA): TGTGCTAGTGGCAAGGCAGGTGTATCCCCTGAAGCTTTCTTT. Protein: CASGKAGVSPEAFF.

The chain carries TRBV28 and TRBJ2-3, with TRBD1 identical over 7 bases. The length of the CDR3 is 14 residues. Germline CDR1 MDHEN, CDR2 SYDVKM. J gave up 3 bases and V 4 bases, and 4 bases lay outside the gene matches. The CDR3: CASSSGQTTDTQYF. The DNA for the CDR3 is TGTGCCAGCAGTTCGGGACAGACAACAGATACGCAGTATTTT.

CDR3 DNA sequence: TGTGCCTGGACCTGGGGGCACACCGGGGAGCTGTTTTTT. Protein sequence: CAWTWGHTGELFF. The chain joins TRBV30 to TRBJ2-2; a weak D match, TRBD1 (6 bases). The germline CDR1 and CDR2 sequences are GTSNPN and SVGIG (reference sequence). The V end was cut by 4 bases, the J end by 3 bases, with 9 bases between. CDR3 length: 13 amino acids.

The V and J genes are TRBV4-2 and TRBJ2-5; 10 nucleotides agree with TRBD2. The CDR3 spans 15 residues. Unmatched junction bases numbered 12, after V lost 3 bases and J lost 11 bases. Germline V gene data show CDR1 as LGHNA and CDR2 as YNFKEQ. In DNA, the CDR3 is TGTGCCAGCAGCCAGCTCAGCGGGGGGGATTTAAGGCAGTACTTC. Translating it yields CASSQLSGGDLRQYF.